The 17 T cell receptor beta chains below come from one sample, sequenced in a study of Tregs in tolerant kidney transplant recipients. Related graft donors supplied nonmyeloablative bone marrow transplants, and mixed chimerism was transient. Here immunoSEQ multiplex PCR was the method, and the copy in TCRdb shows in-frame clones only, minus some. The sample shows 50,000 to 65,000 clones, around 87% of them seen only once. The specimen comprised CD4+ T cells from blood (PBMCs), sampled 6 months after the transplant. The receptors stem from a human patient who received a combined kidney and bone marrow transplant. Some of the T cells may derive from the graft donor.

V gene TRBV5-1 combines with J gene TRBJ1-5; 10 positions agree with TRBD1. Per germline, CDR1 SGHRS and CDR2 YFSETQ. Trimming removed 5 bases from V and 2 bases from J; junction bases left unmatched: 4. This CDR3 is 15 amino acids long. CDR3 region: CASRRQGAGNQPQHF. The CDR3 nucleotides read TGCGCCAGCAGACGACAGGGGGCGGGCAATCAGCCCCAGCATTTT.

The chain couples TRBV30 to TRBJ1-2, with D unresolved. The V end was cut by 0 bases, the J end by 0 bases, with 11 bases between. The germline V gene has CDR1 GTSNPN and CDR2 SVGIG (reference sequence). CDR3 size: 15 residues. Here the CDR3 DNA reads TGTGCCTGGAGTGTACTTCCACAGACTAACTATGGCTACACCTTC. The encoded protein is CAWSVLPQTNYGYTF.

The chain couples TRBV5-6 to TRBJ2-1, with D possibly matching TRBD1 (5 bases). The V end was cut by 6 bases, the J end by 4 bases, with 20 bases between. Germline V gives CDR1 SGHDT, CDR2 YYEEEE. This CDR3 comprises 16 residues. The CDR3 bases are TGTGCCAGCATCAGTATGGAGACAGCAGGATACAATGAGCAGTTCTTC. Residues: CASISMETAGYNEQFF.

The rearrangement joins TRBV4-3 to TRBJ2-6; tentative D call: TRBD1 (5 bases). This CDR3 region has 16 residues. CDR1 is LGHNA and CDR2 is YSLEER in the germline V gene. V shed 1 base and J shed 3 bases, with 10 bases lying between them. The CDR3 loop is CASSQVRGHGANVLTF. The CDR3 DNA sequence: TGCGCCAGCAGCCAAGTAAGGGGTCATGGGGCCAACGTCCTGACTTTC.

The chain couples TRBV6-5 to TRBJ1-1; D call uncertain. The germline V gene has CDR1 MNHEY and CDR2 SVGAGI. Trimming took off 2 bases at V and 0 bases at J, with 10 bases between the two ends. The CDR3 loop spans 15 amino acids. The CDR3 bases are TGTGCCAGCAGTTACAACCACAGACTGAACACTGAAGCTTTCTTT. Translating it yields CASSYNHRLNTEAFF.

The V and J genes are TRBV4-2 and TRBJ2-7; 7 nucleotides match TRBD1. The J segment lost 2 bases and the V segment lost 0 bases, leaving 1 base of the junction unmatched. Germline loops: CDR1 LGHNA, CDR2 YNFKEQ. CDR3 size: 14 residues. In DNA form, the CDR3 reads TGTGCCAGCAGCCAAGACAGGGGGACCTACGAGCAGTACTTC. Translated, it gives CASSQDRGTYEQYF.

The rearrangement links TRBV4-2 to TRBJ2-5, with 12 positions matching TRBD2. Germline CDR1 LGHNA, CDR2 YNFKEQ. CDR3 length equals 16 residues. V shed 1 base, J shed 2 bases, and the junction held 2 bases outside the gene matches. Written as DNA, the CDR3 is TGTGCCAGCAGCCAAGGGACTAGCGGGATTCAAGAGACCCAGTACTTC. Translated, it gives CASSQGTSGIQETQYF.

The chain uses TRBV28 and TRBJ1-5, with 10 bases matching TRBD1. This CDR3 region has 15 residues. Trimming at V came to 4 bases and at J to 9 bases, leaving 9 bases not matched to a gene. Germline assignment: CDR1 MDHEN and CDR2 SYDVKM. The CDR3 loop reads CASSYRTGGEGPQHF. Written as DNA, the CDR3 is TGTGCCAGCAGTTACCGGACAGGGGGTGAAGGGCCCCAGCATTTT.

The chain has TRBV7-9 and TRBJ1-2, with TRBD1 matching 7 bases. Germline V gene sequence: CDR1 SEHNR, CDR2 FQNEAQ (reference sequence). This CDR3 spans 14 amino acids. J was trimmed by 4 bases and V by 4 bases; bases with no gene match: 6. CDR3 loop: CASSSEGTAYGYTF. The CDR3 nucleotides are TGTGCCAGCAGCTCCGAGGGGACAGCCTATGGCTACACCTTC.

The sample holds a few counts of this clone. The chain uses TRBV11-3 and TRBJ2-4; a possible D gene is TRBD2 (7 bases). This CDR3 is 17 amino acids long. V was trimmed by 0 bases and J by 3 bases, leaving 15 bases between them. CDR1 SGHNT and CDR2 YENEEA come from the germline V gene. The CDR3 loop reads CASSLEGGGTLKNIQYF. The DNA of the CDR3 is TGTGCCAGCAGCTTAGAAGGGGGGGGAACCCTCAAAAACATTCAGTACTTC. The entire variable domain, with the rest obtained from reference TRBV11-3 and TRBJ2-4, is as follows: EAGVVQSPRYKIIEKKQPVAFWCNPISGHNTLYWYLQNLGQGPELLIRYENEEAVDDSQLPKDRFSAERLKGVDSTLKIQPAELGDSAVYLCASSLEGGGTLKNIQYFGAGTRLSVL.

The chain employs TRBV29-1 and TRBJ1-1; TRBD1 aligns across 7 bases. The length of the CDR3 is 11 residues. Losses at the gene ends were 7 bases for V and 1 base for J; bases not matched to a gene: 0. Germline CDR1 is SQVTM and CDR2 is ANQGSEA. As DNA, the CDR3 is TGCAGCGGACAGGGGAACACTGAAGCTTTCTTT. Residues: CSGQGNTEAFF.

V gene TRBV4-2 combines with J gene TRBJ1-3; maybe TRBD1 (5 bases). Trimming stripped 0 bases from V and 1 base from J, with 13 bases between. The germline V gene has CDR1 LGHNA and CDR2 YNFKEQ. This CDR3 is built from 17 residues. The CDR3 nucleotides read TGTGCCAGCAGCCAAGATACGGTTGCAGGGTCTGGAAACACCATATATTTT. Its translation is CASSQDTVAGSGNTIYF.

The chain has TRBV6-1 and TRBJ1-3; maybe TRBD1 (5 bases). CDR3 length: 13 residues. Trimming left V 4 bases short and J 4 bases short, with 8 bases between. The V gene's germline CDR1 is MNHNS and CDR2 SASEGT. The CDR3 nucleotides are TGTGCCAGCAGTGGCCGGGGGGGAAACACCATATATTTT. Translated: CASSGRGGNTIYF.

The gene calls are TRBV10-1 and TRBJ1-1, with D perhaps matching TRBD1 (6 bases). Germline V gene lookup returns CDR1 WNHNN and CDR2 SYGVQD (reference sequence). V gave up 6 bases and J gave up 7 bases, with 12 bases separating them. The CDR3 covers 12 residues. CDR3: CASRQDRNEAFF. The CDR3 DNA reads TGCGCCAGCAGACAAGACAGGAATGAAGCTTTCTTT.

The chain combines TRBV11-1 with TRBJ2-7; 9 bases are a match to TRBD1. V lost 4 bases to trimming and J lost 2 bases; unmatched junction nucleotides: 6. The CDR3 totals 15 residues. CDR1 is SGHAT, CDR2 FQDESV, per germline (reference sequence). In DNA, the CDR3 is TGTGCCAGCAGCTCTGGACAGGGGAGGACCTACGAGCAGTACTTC. It specifies CASSSGQGRTYEQYF.

J is TRBJ2-1 and V is TRBV9; 14 bases align to TRBD2. The J segment lost 4 bases and the V segment lost 3 bases, leaving 12 bases of the junction unmatched. CDR3 length equals 19 residues. The germline CDR1 and CDR2 sequences are SGDLS and YYNGEE. CDR3 loop: CASSGAQVTSGRGYNEQFF. CDR3 coding DNA: TGTGCCAGCAGCGGGGCCCAAGTGACTAGCGGGAGGGGGTACAATGAGCAGTTCTTC.

V is TRBV2 and J is TRBJ1-3; a possible D gene is TRBD1 (5 bases). CDR1 SNHLY and CDR2 FYNNEI come from the germline V gene. CDR3 size: 15 residues. V was pared by 6 bases and J by 1 base, with 13 bases between. The DNA of the CDR3 is TGTGCCAGCAGCGTAGACAGAGGTTCTGGAAACACCATATATTTT. It encodes CASSVDRGSGNTIYF.